These T cell receptor beta chains were read from a single sample in a study of T cells after yellow fever vaccination. TCRdb re-derived calls from the 5' RACE reads in MiXCR, one entry per CDR3 protein. Among roughly 190,000 distinct CDR3 sequences listed, 11% were seen once. Specimen: CD8+ T cells sorted from PBMCs, collected 15 days after the yellow fever booster vaccination. The receptors here all came from a man younger than 30 who received the YFV17D yellow fever vaccine. CDR3s include the opening cysteine and the closing phenylalanine or tryptophan. Fields, in order: D gene, J gene, V gene, clone size, CDR3 DNA, CDR3 protein. A D gene is named only where the DNA matches it firmly. Clone size is shown for a subset of rows, as once, few, many or a class of expanded clone.

. | TRBJ1-2 | TRBV20-1 | few | TGCAGTGCTAGAGACCAGTCACCGTCAGGGGTCTTTTCGAGCTACACCTTC | CSARDQSPSGVFSSYTF
. | TRBJ1-1 | TRBV7-9 | few | TGTGCCAGCAGCTCGTCAGCTTACCCTGAAGCTTTCTTT | CASSSSAYPEAFF
. | TRBJ2-1 | TRBV29-1 | many | TGCAGCGTTGGCAGCCACGGTCCCTACAATGAGCAGTTCTTC | CSVGSHGPYNEQFF
. | TRBJ1-2 | TRBV6-5 | . | TGTGCCAGCAGCCGTCGCGAATTCAACTATGGCTACACCTTC | CASSRREFNYGYTF
. | TRBJ2-7 | TRBV7-8 | few | TGTGCCAGCAGCCATCTGCCAGGTGATGAGGTCTACGAGCAGTACTTC | CASSHLPGDEVYEQYF
. | TRBJ2-1 | TRBV5-5 | few | TGTGCCAGCAGCTTGAACCCAGGGCCCTACAATGAGCAGTTCTTC | CASSLNPGPYNEQFF
. | TRBJ1-1 | TRBV6-6 | . | TGTGCCAGCAGTTACGTGACAGGTGATACTGAAGCTTTCTTT | CASSYVTGDTEAFF
. | TRBJ2-2 | TRBV6-1 | . | TGTGCCAGCATCGGCTGGTCGAACACCGGGGAGCTGTTTTTT | CASIGWSNTGELFF
TRBD2 | TRBJ2-1 | TRBV7-7 | few | TGTGCTAGCAGCCCTGAGGGAGGGTATGAGCAGTTCTTC | CASSPEGGYEQFF
. | TRBJ2-3 | TRBV28 | few | TGTGCCAGCAGTTTACTCTGGGGGTCGGCAGATACGCAGTATTTT | CASSLLWGSADTQYF